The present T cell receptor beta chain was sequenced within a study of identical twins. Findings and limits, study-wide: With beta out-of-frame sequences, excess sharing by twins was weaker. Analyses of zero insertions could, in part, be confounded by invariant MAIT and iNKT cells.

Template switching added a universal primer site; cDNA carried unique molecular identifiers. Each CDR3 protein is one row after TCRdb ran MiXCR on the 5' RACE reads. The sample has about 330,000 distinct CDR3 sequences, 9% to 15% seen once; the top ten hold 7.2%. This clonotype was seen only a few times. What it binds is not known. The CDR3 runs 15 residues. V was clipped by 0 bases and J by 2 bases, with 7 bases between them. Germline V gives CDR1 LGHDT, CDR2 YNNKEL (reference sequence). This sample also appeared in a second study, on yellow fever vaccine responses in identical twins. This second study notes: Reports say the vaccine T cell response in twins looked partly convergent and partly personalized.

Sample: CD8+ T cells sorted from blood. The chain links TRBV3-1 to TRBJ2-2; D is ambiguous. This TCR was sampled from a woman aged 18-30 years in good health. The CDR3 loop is CASSQDLGNTGELFF. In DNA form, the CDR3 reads TGTGCCAGCAGCCAAGATTTGGGAAACACCGGGGAGCTGTTTTTT.